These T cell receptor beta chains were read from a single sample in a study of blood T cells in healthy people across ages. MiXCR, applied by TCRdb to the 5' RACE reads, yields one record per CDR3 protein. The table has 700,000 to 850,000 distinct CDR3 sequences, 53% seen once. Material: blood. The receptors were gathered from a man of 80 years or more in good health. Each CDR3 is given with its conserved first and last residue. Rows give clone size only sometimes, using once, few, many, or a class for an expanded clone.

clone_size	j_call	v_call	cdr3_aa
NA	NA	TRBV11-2	CASSLDDNPIYEQYF
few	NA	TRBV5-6	CASSLGIAGVHEQYF
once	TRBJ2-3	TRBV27	CAGSPATDTQYF
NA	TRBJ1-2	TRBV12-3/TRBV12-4	CASWTGGALTNYGYTF
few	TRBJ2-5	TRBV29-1	CSVKGVSETQYF
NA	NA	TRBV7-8	CASSSRQASYNEQYF
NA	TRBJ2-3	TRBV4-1	CASSDLYGTSGRSRYAYF
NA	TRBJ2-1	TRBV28	CALRAPYNEQFF
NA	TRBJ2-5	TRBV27	CASSPRSQGAAYNEQYF
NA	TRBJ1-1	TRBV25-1	CASAAGQLNTEAFF
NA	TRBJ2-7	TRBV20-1	CSARDGGGSYEQYF
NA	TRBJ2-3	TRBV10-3	CAITRGGPTDTQYF
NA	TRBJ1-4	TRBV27	CASSPTPVKQGLNEKLFF
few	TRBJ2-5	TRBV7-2	CASSAGLAGVGETQYF
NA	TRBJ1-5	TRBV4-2	CASSQTDGTTGSAQHF
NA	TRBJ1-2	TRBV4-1	CASSQALQGSLYGYTF
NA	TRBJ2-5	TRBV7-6	CASSPLGTRRQETQYF
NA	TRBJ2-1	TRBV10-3	CAISPGLAGGWQFF
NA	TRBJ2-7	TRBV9	CASSVGDTNYEQYF
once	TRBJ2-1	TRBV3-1	CASSQIPTSYNEQFF
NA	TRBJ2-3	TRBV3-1	CASSQDIHATDTQYF
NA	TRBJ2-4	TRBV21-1	CASSKGGEGDAKNIQYF
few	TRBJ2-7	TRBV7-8	CASSLSEDSYEQYF
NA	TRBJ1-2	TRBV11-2	CASSLVGFSGVQGYTF